This T cell receptor beta chain derives from a study of T cell repertoires in aging, cancer and after chemotherapy. With regard to this clonotype: What it binds is unknown.

Rearranged V-D-J TRB sequences were amplified with a mixed TRB-A/B primer pool. TCRdb reprocessed the multiplex PCR reads via MiXCR and lists one record per CDR3 protein. Here the sample spans roughly 6,000 distinct CDR3 sequences, 30% being singletons. Study-level results: Compared with age-matched healthy donors, untreated hematological or solid cancer patients showed higher blood TCR clonality.

Peripheral blood genomic DNA, not sorted cells or RNA, was the template. V lost 0 bases to trimming and J lost 3 bases, with 3 bases between them. This CDR3 contains 13 residues. Germline V gene sequence: CDR1 MRHNA, CDR2 SNTAGT. The origin of this receptor is a human donor in good health. The sequencing input was blood. The chain uses TRBV6-4 and TRBJ2-1; no definite D call. The CDR3 reads CASSDSDYNEQFF. The CDR3 DNA follows: TGTGCCAGCAGTGACTCGGACTACAATGAGCAGTTCTTC.